The 28 T cell receptor beta chains reported below all come from one sample, sequenced in a study of blood T cell repertoires in COVID-19. Libraries were prepared by immunoSEQ multiplex PCR; TCRdb keeps only in-frame clonotypes and omits some of them. The sample includes fewer than 60,000 clones, 90% seen only once; the top ten take approximately 4%. The material sequenced was peripheral blood. The receptors derive from a human donor in a cohort sampled during active COVID-19.

The V call is TRBV4-2, the J call TRBJ2-7, with 7 bases that match TRBD2. Germline CDR1 LGHNA, CDR2 YNFKEQ. The trim removed 2 bases at V and 3 bases at J, leaving 4 bases unmatched. The CDR3 totals 14 residues. For the CDR3, the DNA is TGTGCCAGCAGCCAACCCGGGACTAACTACGAGCAGTACTTC. Amino acids: CASSQPGTNYEQYF.

This clone has a single count. The chain is built from TRBV28 and TRBJ2-7, with D unclear. From germline, CDR1 is MDHEN and CDR2 SYDVKM. Trimming left V 2 bases short and J 3 bases short, with 8 bases between. The CDR3 totals 13 residues. As DNA, the CDR3 is TGTGCCAGCAGTTTAGGGTACAGCTACGAGCAGTACTTC. Protein product: CASSLGYSYEQYF.

The J gene is TRBJ1-6, the V gene TRBV3-1 (or the pseudogene TRBV3-2), with D possibly being TRBD1 (5 bases). Germline V gene data show CDR1 as LGHDT and CDR2 as YNNKEL (reference sequence). The CDR3 length is 16 residues. The V end lost 2 bases, the J end lost 9 bases, and 17 bases lay between the germline ends. CDR3 amino acids: CASSQSRANTGSPLHF. CDR3 in DNA: TGTGCCAGCAGCCAAAGCCGGGCTAATACAGGTTCACCCCTCCACTTT.

The chain joins TRBV3-1 (or the pseudogene TRBV3-2) to TRBJ2-2; perhaps TRBD1 as D (6 bases). The V and J ends lost 10 bases and 7 bases respectively, with 10 bases between them. The length of the CDR3 is 11 residues. CDR1 is LGHDT and CDR2 is YNNKEL in the germline V gene (reference sequence). CDR3 amino acids: CAIQGLGELFF. For the CDR3, the DNA is TGTGCCATACAGGGTCTCGGGGAGCTGTTTTTT.

The genes are TRBV7-8 and TRBJ2-3, with no clear D. The CDR3 has 12 residues. Per the germline V gene, CDR1 is SGHVS and CDR2 is FQNEAQ. Trimming pared 5 bases from V and 8 bases from J, leaving 11 bases between. DNA for the CDR3: TGTGCCAGCAGCCCAGAAGTTATTACGCAGTATTTT. Its translation: CASSPEVITQYF.

This sequence joins TRBV6-5 and TRBJ2-7, with a possible D match to TRBD2 (5 bases). V was clipped by 9 bases and J by 1 base, with 13 bases between them. CDR3 size: 13 residues. Germline-derived CDR1 and CDR2 are MNHEY and SVGAGI. The CDR3 is CARLPDSSYEQYV. The DNA for the CDR3 is TGTGCCAGGCTGCCGGACTCGTCCTACGAGCAGTACGTC.

V usage is TRBV20-1 and J usage is TRBJ2-3; D is unclear. The germline CDR1 and CDR2 sequences are DFQATT and SNEGSKA (reference sequence). Deletions cut 6 bases from V and 3 bases from J, with 4 bases between. The CDR3 covers 10 residues. The DNA of the CDR3 is TGCAGTGCGCAGACAGATACGCAGTATTTT. Translated, it gives CSAQTDTQYF.

The chain employs TRBV27 and TRBJ1-6; the match to TRBD1 covers 7 bases. Germline loops: CDR1 MNHEY, CDR2 SMNVEV (reference sequence). The trim removed 6 bases at V and 0 bases at J, leaving 5 bases unmatched. CDR3 size: 16 residues. CDR3 DNA: TGTGCCAGCAGCTCCAGGGGGAGCTCCTATAATTCACCCCTCCACTTT. Protein product: CASSSRGSSYNSPLHF.

The rearrangement uses TRBV5-4 and TRBJ1-3, with a tentative D call TRBD1 (5 bases). Per germline, CDR1 SGHNT and CDR2 YYREEE (reference sequence). Trimming took off 1 base at V and 4 bases at J, with 9 bases between the two ends. The CDR3 is 14 residues long. CDR3 bases: TGTGCCAGCAGCTTGAGGGGTTACGGAAACACCATATATTTT. It specifies CASSLRGYGNTIYF.

This clone was observed a single time. This chain links TRBV10-3 with TRBJ1-2, with D possibly being TRBD1 (6 bases). CDR3 length: 14 residues. Trimming removed 10 bases from V and 0 bases from J, with 15 bases in between. Germline CDR1 is ENHRY and CDR2 is SYGVKD. CDR3 coding DNA: TGTGCCACCCGGGGGGCGGTTGCTAACTATGGCTACACCTTC. This sequence encodes CATRGAVANYGYTF.

This clone came up once. CDR3 bases: TGTGCCAGCAGCTTGGAAGGAAGCGGGGAGACCCAGTACTTC. This codes for CASSLEGSGETQYF. V gene TRBV5-4 combines with J gene TRBJ2-5; D may be TRBD2 (6 bases). The ends were cut back, 0 bases at V and 5 bases at J, with 11 bases in the middle. Germline-derived CDR1 and CDR2 are SGHNT and YYREEE (reference sequence). The CDR3 is made up of 14 amino acids.

This clone is a singleton in its sample. The DNA for the CDR3 is TGTGCCAGTAGTACCCGATCACGTACGGGGACTGAAGCTTTCTTT. It translates to CASSTRSRTGTEAFF. V and J are TRBV19 and TRBJ1-1; D is unclear. Germline CDR1 LNHDA, CDR2 SQIVND (reference sequence). V gave up 4 bases and J gave up 5 bases, with 17 bases separating them. CDR3 length: 15 residues.

The chain recombines TRBV27 with TRBJ1-4; weak D call: TRBD1 (6 bases). V lost 8 bases and J lost 2, with 12 bases in between. The germline V gene has CDR1 MNHEY and CDR2 SMNVEV (reference sequence). CDR3 length equals 14 residues. The chain's CDR3 is CASSRGRTNEKLFF. The CDR3, as DNA: TGTGCCAGCTCCAGGGGCAGGACTAATGAAAAACTGTTTTTT.

The rearrangement uses TRBV19 and TRBJ1-2; weak D call: TRBD1 (6 bases). Germline V gene sequence: CDR1 LNHDA, CDR2 SQIVND (reference sequence). There are 15 residues in the CDR3. The germline V and J ends were trimmed by 5 bases and 0 bases, with 13 bases remaining between them. CDR3 sequence reads: CASSLEGQTNYGYTF. CDR3 DNA: TGTGCCAGTAGTCTCGAAGGACAGACTAACTATGGCTACACCTTC.

The V and J genes are TRBV7-2 and TRBJ2-7, with 11 bases matching TRBD2. From germline, CDR1 is SGHTA and CDR2 FQGNSA. Trimming at V came to 1 base and at J to 4 bases, leaving 6 bases not matched to a gene. The CDR3 contains 16 residues. CDR3 DNA sequence: TGTGCCAGCAGCTTAGGTCTAGCGGGAGGATCGTACGAGCAGTACTTC. Its translation is CASSLGLAGGSYEQYF.

This clone was observed once. V is TRBV2 and J is TRBJ2-5; the D gene is possibly TRBD1 (6 bases). CDR3 size: 14 residues. V lost 4 bases, J lost 4 bases, and 13 bases lay in between. Looked up from germline, CDR1 is SNHLY and CDR2 is FYNNEI. CDR3 loop: CASSGGRGGETQYF. The CDR3 region has the DNA TGTGCCAGCAGTGGGGGCAGGGGTGGAGAGACCCAGTACTTC.

This chain joins TRBV6-4 and TRBJ1-2, with 11 bases that match TRBD1. The trim removed 4 bases at V and 5 bases at J, leaving 9 bases unmatched. Per the germline V gene, CDR1 is MRHNA and CDR2 is SNTAGT. The CDR3 has 16 residues. The CDR3 nucleotides read TGTGCCAGCAGTGCGAGCGGACAGGGGGCGTATTATGGCTACACCTTC. Translated, it gives CASSASGQGAYYGYTF.

The J gene is TRBJ2-3, the V gene TRBV9; D remains ambiguous. This CDR3 is built from 13 residues. V was trimmed by 2 bases and J by 5 bases, leaving 9 bases between them. The germline gives CDR1 SGDLS, CDR2 YYNGEE. CDR3 amino acids: CASSVSPVDTQYF. DNA of the CDR3: TGTGCCAGCAGCGTCTCCCCCGTAGATACGCAGTATTTT. The whole variable domain, remainder taken from reference TRBV9 and TRBJ2-3, is DSGVTQTPKHLITATGQRVTLRCSPRSGDLSVYWYQQSLDQGLQFLIQYYNGEERAKGNILERFSAQQFPDLHSELNLSSLELGDSALYFCASSVSPVDTQYFGPGTRLTVL.

This clone was counted between two and nine times. The genes are TRBV12-3 or TRBV12-4 and TRBJ1-1, with 7 nucleotides matching TRBD1. There are 13 residues in the CDR3. The V and J ends lost 5 bases and 3 bases, in that order; junction bases with no gene match: 3. CDR3 nucleotides: TGTGCCAGCAGTCACGACAGGGACACTGAAGCTTTCTTT. This sequence encodes CASSHDRDTEAFF.

The V and J genes are TRBV4-1 and TRBJ2-7; a weak D match, TRBD2 (5 bases). Germline V gene data show CDR1 as MGHRA and CDR2 as YSYEKL. This CDR3 has 15 residues. Trimming cost V 0 bases and J 2 bases, with 11 bases left between them. The CDR3, as DNA: TGCGCCAGCAGCCAAGAGAAAACTAGTACCTACGAGCAGTACTTC. This encodes CASSQEKTSTYEQYF.

This chain joins TRBV7-6 and TRBJ2-7; D remains unclear. CDR3 length: 13 amino acids. V was trimmed by 5 bases and J by 0 bases, leaving 8 bases between them. The germline V gene has CDR1 SGHVS and CDR2 FNYEAQ. CDR3: CASSTYRSYEQYF. CDR3 DNA: TGTGCCAGCAGCACCTACCGCTCCTACGAGCAGTACTTC.

This chain joins TRBV10-2 and TRBJ2-7; D might be TRBD1 (5 bases). CDR1 is WSHSY, CDR2 SAAADI, per germline. V dropped 1 base and J dropped 4 bases, with 14 bases sitting between them. This CDR3 comprises 15 residues. CDR3 nucleotides: TGCGCCAGCAGTGAGTGGGGCAGGGCGAATTACGAGCAGTACGTC. Encoded protein: CASSEWGRANYEQYV.

The sample holds one count of this clone. The chain carries TRBV19 and TRBJ2-7; D remains ambiguous. This CDR3 has 13 residues. Germline V gene lookup returns CDR1 LNHDA and CDR2 SQIVND (reference sequence). V lost 1 base, J lost 3 bases, and 7 bases lay in between. The CDR3 sequence is CASSIVAGYEQYF. The CDR3 DNA is TGTGCCAGTAGTATAGTGGCTGGCTACGAGCAGTACTTC.

The V gene is TRBV2, the J gene TRBJ1-6; 8 bases agree with TRBD1. Germline loops: CDR1 SNHLY, CDR2 FYNNEI. The J segment lost 7 bases and the V segment lost 2 bases, leaving 4 bases of the junction unmatched. The CDR3 length is 15 residues. As DNA, the CDR3 is TGTGCCAGCAGTGAACAGGGGGCTTGGAATTCACCCCTCCACTTT. Protein sequence: CASSEQGAWNSPLHF.

This clone was counted a single time. The chain carries TRBV19 and TRBJ1-2, with 12 bases aligning to TRBD1. The V gene end was trimmed by 3 bases and the J gene end by 7 bases; junction bases not matched to a gene: 9. The length of the CDR3 is 16 residues. Germline V CDR1 and CDR2: LNHDA, SQIVND (reference sequence). DNA for the CDR3: TGTGCCAGTAGTATGGGACAGGGGGCGACTTTCGGTGGCTACACCTTC. Its protein is CASSMGQGATFGGYTF. Supplemented by reference TRBV19 and TRBJ1-2, the full variable domain reads DGGITQSPKYLFRKEGQNVTLSCEQNLNHDAMYWYRQDPGQGLRLIYYSQIVNDFQKGDIAEGYSVSREKKESFPLTVTSAQKNPTAFYLCASSMGQGATFGGYTFGSGTRLTVV.

The V gene is TRBV10-2, the J gene TRBJ1-1; TRBD1 matches at 7 bases. CDR3 length: 14 residues. Trimming at V came to 6 bases and at J to 6 bases, leaving 10 bases not matched to a gene. Germline CDR1 and CDR2: WSHSY and SAAADI. Written as DNA, the CDR3 is TGCGCCAGCAGGAATACAGGGGATGGGCCTGAAGCTTTCTTT. Protein product: CASRNTGDGPEAFF.

Here the CDR3 DNA reads TGCGCCAGCAGAAATACAGGGGTCTCTGGGGCCAACGTCCTGACTTTC. Its translation: CASRNTGVSGANVLTF. This chain uses TRBV5-1 with TRBJ2-6; 7 nucleotides line up with TRBD1. Trimming at V came to 5 bases and at J to 0 bases, leaving 5 bases not matched to a gene. Germline assignment: CDR1 SGHRS and CDR2 YFSETQ. CDR3 length: 16 amino acids.

The rearrangement links TRBV27 to TRBJ2-7, with D tentatively TRBD1 (5 bases). V was shortened by 5 bases and J by 3 bases, with 11 bases between the two germline ends. The CDR3 is made up of 13 amino acids. Germline V gene sequence: CDR1 MNHEY, CDR2 SMNVEV (reference sequence). The CDR3, as DNA: TGTGCCAGCAGTCGAATCGACAGCTACGAGCAGTACTTC. Its protein is CASSRIDSYEQYF.